The 20 T cell receptor beta chains in this list originate from one sample, sequenced in a study of post-analysis software for immune sequencing data. Their cognate antigens are unknown. Incorporated into the TCR beta cDNA libraries were unique molecular identifiers, which served to reduce PCR and sequencing biases. TCRdb passed the PCR reads through MiXCR, listing each CDR3 protein once. The table records fewer than 850,000 distinct CDR3 sequences, roughly 27% of them present only once. Findings and caveats of the study: In patients, TRBV5-6, TRBV5-1 and TRBV20-1 belonged to about five TRBV segments found more frequently than in controls.

Sequenced material: blood. The receptor set was obtained from a girl aged 5-17 years with multiple sclerosis.

V usage is TRBV7-8 and J usage is TRBJ1-5; 11 bases fit TRBD1. Per germline, CDR1 SGHVS and CDR2 FQNEAQ. The CDR3 covers 15 residues. Trimming took 5 bases from V and 7 from J; bases not matched to a gene: 7. In DNA, the CDR3 is TGTGCCAGCAGCCGAGGACAGGGGGCCGGGCAGCCCCAGCATTTT. Protein: CASSRGQGAGQPQHF.

This clonotype was detected a few times. The chain uses TRBV2 and TRBJ2-1; D ambiguous. The CDR3 contains 11 residues. Germline CDR1 SNHLY, CDR2 FYNNEI. Trimming cost V 2 bases and J 10 bases, with 6 bases left between them. The CDR3 loop reads CASSESPEQFF. The DNA for the CDR3 is TGTGCCAGCAGTGAATCGCCGGAGCAGTTCTTC.

This rearrangement joins TRBV9 to TRBJ1-2; TRBD1 aligns across 7 bases. With V trimmed by 2 bases and J by 2 bases, 6 bases remained unmatched. The CDR3 is 15 residues long. Germline loops: CDR1 SGDLS, CDR2 YYNGEE. CDR3 in amino acids: CASSVGGQANYGYTF. CDR3 in DNA: TGTGCCAGCAGCGTGGGAGGACAGGCGAACTATGGCTACACCTTC. Based on the CDR3 plus reference TRBV9 and TRBJ1-2, the full variable domain is DSGVTQTPKHLITATGQRVTLRCSPRSGDLSVYWYQQSLDQGLQFLIQYYNGEERAKGNILERFSAQQFPDLHSELNLSSLELGDSALYFCASSVGGQANYGYTFGSGTRLTVV.

The chain is built from TRBV7-9 and TRBJ2-5; no clear D. The CDR3 is 13 residues long. The V end was cut by 4 bases, the J end by 11 bases, with 17 bases between. Germline-derived CDR1 and CDR2 are SEHNR and FQNEAQ (reference sequence). CDR3 residues: CASSSPSTNEQYF. Written as DNA, the CDR3 is TGTGCCAGCAGCTCACCTAGTACCAATGAGCAGTACTTC.

The CDR3 nucleotides are TGTGCCAGCAGCTTGCAACTAGCGGGAGAAAGCTCCTACAATGAGCAGTTCTTC. It translates to CASSLQLAGESSYNEQFF. The chain employs TRBV5-6 and TRBJ2-1; 11 bases fit TRBD2. The CDR3 has 18 amino acids. Germline V CDR1 and CDR2: SGHDT, YYEEEE. The V and J ends lost 1 base and 0 bases, in that order; junction bases with no gene match: 6.

This clonotype was recorded many times. The chain carries TRBV28 and TRBJ2-3; TRBD1 matches at 7 bases. The trim removed 7 bases at V and 0 bases at J, leaving 10 bases unmatched. Germline V lookup: CDR1 MDHEN, CDR2 SYDVKM. CDR3 length equals 16 residues. The CDR3 protein is CASIPLDRVSTDTQYF. The CDR3 DNA sequence: TGTGCCAGCATCCCGCTAGACAGGGTTAGCACAGATACGCAGTATTTT.

This clonotype appeared a few times. The rearrangement uses TRBV7-9 and TRBJ1-2; D may be TRBD1 (5 bases). Germline V lookup: CDR1 SEHNR, CDR2 FQNEAQ (reference sequence). Trimming left V 0 bases short and J 1 base short, with 15 bases between. The CDR3 has 17 amino acids. The CDR3: CASSLAIQGQVNYGYTF. CDR3 bases: TGTGCCAGCAGCTTAGCGATTCAGGGCCAGGTTAACTATGGCTACACCTTC.

The rearrangement uses TRBV18 and TRBJ2-1, with TRBD2 matching over 11 bases. The trim removed 6 bases at V and 6 bases at J, leaving 10 bases unmatched. The CDR3 extends over 16 amino acids. In germline, CDR1 is KGHSH, CDR2 LQKENI. The CDR3 sequence: CASSGLAGVKGNEQFF. The CDR3, as DNA: TGTGCCAGCTCTGGACTAGCGGGTGTAAAGGGCAATGAGCAGTTCTTC.

This clonotype was picked up a small number of times. The V and J genes are TRBV5-1 and TRBJ2-6, with D unclear. Trimming pared 1 base from V and 0 bases from J, leaving 5 bases between. Per germline, CDR1 SGHRS and CDR2 YFSETQ. CDR3 length: 15 amino acids. CDR3 nucleotide sequence: TGCGCCAGCAGCTTGTACAACTCTGGGGCCAACGTCCTGACTTTC. Residues: CASSLYNSGANVLTF.

This clonotype came up a few times. This chain links TRBV7-2 with TRBJ1-5, with 9 positions matching TRBD1. Per the germline V gene, CDR1 is SGHTA and CDR2 is FQGNSA. J lost 5 bases, V lost 5 bases, and 4 bases had no gene match. The CDR3 spans 14 residues. The CDR3 nucleotides are TGTGCCAGCAGCCTGACAGGGGGGGATCAGCCCCAGCATTTT. It yields the protein CASSLTGGDQPQHF. Combining the CDR3 with reference TRBV7-2 and TRBJ1-5 gives the whole variable domain GAGVSQSPSNKVTEKGKDVELRCDPISGHTALYWYRQSLGQGLEFLIYFQGNSAPDKSGLPSDRFSAERTGGSVSTLTIQRTQQEDSAVYLCASSLTGGDQPQHFGDGTRLSIL.

In its sample, this clonotype was seen many times. The V gene is TRBV29-1, the J gene TRBJ2-4; D unresolved. Trimming pared 3 bases from V and 5 bases from J, leaving 8 bases between. Germline CDR1 and CDR2: SQVTM and ANQGSEA. The CDR3 has 12 amino acids. The CDR3 bases are TGCAGCGTTGAGGGCAGGCAAAACATTCAGTACTTC. Protein sequence: CSVEGRQNIQYF.

This chain joins TRBV29-1 and TRBJ1-1; weak D call: TRBD1 (5 bases). Germline V gene sequence: CDR1 SQVTM, CDR2 ANQGSEA. The CDR3 consists of 13 residues. V was cut by 4 bases and J by 5 bases, with 14 bases left in between. The CDR3 nucleotides read TGCAGCGTTGCAGGGAGCTGGGGGACTGAAGCTTTCTTT. Protein: CSVAGSWGTEAFF.

The chain links TRBV20-1 to TRBJ2-1, with 13 bases aligning to TRBD2. Germline CDR1 and CDR2: DFQATT and SNEGSKA (reference sequence). The length of the CDR3 is 14 residues. V lost 3 bases to trimming and J lost 12 bases; unmatched junction nucleotides: 8. The CDR3 sequence is CSARPGTSGTSQFF. The CDR3 bases are TGCAGTGCTAGGCCCGGGACTAGCGGGACTTCGCAGTTCTTC.

This clonotype was detected only a few times. This chain links TRBV3-1 with TRBJ2-6; no clear D gene. CDR1 and CDR2 from the germline V gene are LGHDT and YNNKEL (reference sequence). The V end lost 8 bases, the J end lost 0 bases, and 11 bases lay between the germline ends. The CDR3 is made up of 15 amino acids. CDR3 sequence: CASGLGRSGANVLTF. The CDR3 region has the DNA TGTGCCAGCGGGTTAGGTCGCTCTGGGGCCAACGTCCTGACTTTC.

The chain has TRBV29-1 and TRBJ1-1; D is uncertain. The V gene's germline CDR1 is SQVTM and CDR2 ANQGSEA. The CDR3 consists of 9 residues. Trimming shortened V by 3 bases and J by 8 bases, and 4 bases separated the two germline ends. The CDR3 loop is CSVEKEAFF. In DNA form, the CDR3 reads TGCAGCGTTGAGAAAGAAGCTTTCTTT.

This chain connects TRBV29-1 to TRBJ1-4, with 7 nucleotides matching TRBD1. CDR3 length: 12 amino acids. Germline assignment: CDR1 SQVTM and CDR2 ANQGSEA. The ends lost 7 bases at V and 9 bases at J; junction bases unmatched: 8. CDR3 sequence: CSAETGPQKLFF. The CDR3 nucleotides are TGCAGCGCCGAGACAGGGCCCCAAAAACTGTTTTTT. Full variable domain (rest looked up from reference TRBV29-1 and TRBJ1-4): SAVISQKPSRDICQRGTSLTIQCQVDSQVTMMFWYRQQPGQSLTLIATANQGSEATYESGFVIDKFPISRPNLTFSTLTVSNMSPEDSSIYLCSAETGPQKLFFGSGTQLSVL.

V is TRBV5-5 and J is TRBJ2-5, with TRBD1 identical over 12 bases. The CDR3 is 16 amino acids. V dropped 4 bases and J dropped 11; count of bases not matched to a gene: 15. The germline V gene has CDR1 SGHKS and CDR2 YYEKEE (reference sequence). DNA for the CDR3: TGTGCCAGCAGCCACACCGGGACAGGGGGCTCGAATGAGCAGTACTTC. Its protein is CASSHTGTGGSNEQYF. The whole variable domain, remainder taken from reference TRBV5-5 and TRBJ2-5, is DAGVTQSPTHLIKTRGQQVTLRCSPISGHKSVSWYQQVLGQGPQFIFQYYEKEERGRGNFPDRFSARQFPNYSSELNVNALLLGDSALYLCASSHTGTGGSNEQYFGPGTRLLVL.

V and J are TRBV12-3 or TRBV12-4 and TRBJ1-5, with D unresolved. The CDR3 is made up of 15 amino acids. The V and J ends lost 5 bases and 7 bases respectively, with 18 bases between them. The CDR3 spells CASSPGPLGPQPQHF. The DNA for the CDR3 is TGTGCCAGCAGTCCCGGGCCATTAGGCCCCCAGCCCCAGCATTTT.

The chain carries TRBV15 and TRBJ1-6; D is unclear. This CDR3 is 17 amino acids long. The V end lost 1 base, the J end lost 0 bases, and 10 bases lay between the germline ends. Germline assignment: CDR1 LNHNV and CDR2 YYDKDF (reference sequence). The CDR3 DNA sequence: TGTGCCACCAGCAGAGCTCGGGAAAGCTCCTATAATTCACCCCTCCACTTT. This translates into CATSRARESSYNSPLHF.

V gene TRBV7-9 combines with J gene TRBJ2-5, with D uncertain. CDR1 and CDR2 from the germline V gene are SEHNR and FQNEAQ (reference sequence). V was pared by 5 bases and J by 0 bases, with 16 bases between. The CDR3 has 16 amino acids. CDR3 residues: CASSPPADGNQETQYF. CDR3 coding DNA: TGTGCCAGCAGCCCCCCCGCGGACGGAAACCAAGAGACCCAGTACTTC.